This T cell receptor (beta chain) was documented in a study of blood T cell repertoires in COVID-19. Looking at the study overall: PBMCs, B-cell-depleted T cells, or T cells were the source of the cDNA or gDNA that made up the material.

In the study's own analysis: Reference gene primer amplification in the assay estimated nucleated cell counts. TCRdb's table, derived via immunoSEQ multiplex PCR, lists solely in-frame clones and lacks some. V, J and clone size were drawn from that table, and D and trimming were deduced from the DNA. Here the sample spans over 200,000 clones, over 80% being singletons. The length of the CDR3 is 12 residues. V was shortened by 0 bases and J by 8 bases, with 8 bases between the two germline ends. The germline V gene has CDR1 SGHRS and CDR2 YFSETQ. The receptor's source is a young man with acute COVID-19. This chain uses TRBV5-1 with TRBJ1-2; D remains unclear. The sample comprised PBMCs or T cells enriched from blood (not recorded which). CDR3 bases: TGCGCCAGCAGCTTGGACGGGAAGGGCTACACCTTC. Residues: CASSLDGKGYTF.